What follows are 5 T cell receptor beta chains derived from one specimen sequenced in a study of technical replicates of blood from a few donors. Clones were sequenced by immunoSEQ multiplex PCR, and TCRdb holds only the in-frame ones, with some missing. The sample shows approximately 60,000 clones, 75% to 90% of them seen only once. Sequencing was performed on PBMCs. These receptors came from a human donor in good health. Some clones in this sample may be carry-over from other donors' samples.

In nucleotides, the CDR3 is TGCGCCAGCAGCCCGGAGGGGCAGACAAACACCGGGGAGCTGTTTTTT. Protein sequence: CASSPEGQTNTGELFF. The chain is built from TRBV4-3 and TRBJ2-2, with a tentative D call TRBD2 (6 bases). The CDR3 has 16 residues. Looked up from germline, CDR1 is LGHNA and CDR2 is YSLEER. V lost 4 bases, J lost 2 bases, and 14 bases lay in between.

The chain recombines TRBV13 with TRBJ1-1; TRBD1 matches 7 bases. Trimming cost V 3 bases and J 6 bases; bases outside gene matches: 7. The length of the CDR3 is 14 residues. Germline-derived CDR1 and CDR2 are PRHDT and FYEKMQ (reference sequence). CDR3 DNA: TGTGCCAGCAGCTTGGAAGGGGGCGCGGCTGAAGCTTTCTTT. Residues: CASSLEGGAAEAFF.

This chain connects TRBV7-9 to TRBJ2-7; 7 bases fit TRBD1. V shed 6 bases, J shed 0 bases, and the junction held 8 bases outside the gene matches. There are 15 residues in the CDR3. Looked up from germline, CDR1 is SEHNR and CDR2 is FQNEAQ (reference sequence). This chain's CDR3 is CASRSAAGGSYEQYF. DNA for the CDR3: TGTGCCAGCAGATCGGCCGCAGGGGGCTCCTACGAGCAGTACTTC. Combining the CDR3 with reference TRBV7-9 and TRBJ2-7 gives the whole variable domain DTGVSQNPRHKITKRGQNVTFRCDPISEHNRLYWYRQTLGQGPEFLTYFQNEAQLEKSRLLSDRFSAERPKGSFSTLEIQRTEQGDSAMYLCASRSAAGGSYEQYFGPGTRLTVT.

V and J are TRBV9 and TRBJ2-3; TRBD2 matches 14 bases. Germline lookup yields CDR1 SGDLS and CDR2 YYNGEE. This CDR3 spans 16 amino acids. V gave up 3 bases and J gave up 5 bases; unmatched junction bases: 5. The CDR3 coding sequence is TGTGCCAGCAGCGCGACTAGCGGGGGGGCGGGAGATACGCAGTATTTT. Protein product: CASSATSGGAGDTQYF.

This rearrangement joins TRBV27 to TRBJ1-4; D is unresolved. Germline V gene sequence: CDR1 MNHEY, CDR2 SMNVEV (reference sequence). This CDR3 has 15 amino acids. Trimming left V 5 bases short and J 4 bases short, with 14 bases between. The CDR3 DNA sequence: TGTGCCAGCAGTAACCGACTAGGCGGTAATGAAAAACTGTTTTTT. Protein product: CASSNRLGGNEKLFF. Supplemented by reference TRBV27 and TRBJ1-4, the full variable domain reads EAQVTQNPRYLITVTGKKLTVTCSQNMNHEYMSWYRQDPGLGLRQIYYSMNVEVTDKGDVPEGYKVSRKEKRNFPLILESPSPNQTSLYFCASSNRLGGNEKLFFGSGTQLSVL.